The 3 T cell receptor beta chains listed next were all sequenced from one sample in a study of neurological immune-mediated disorders. In TCRdb, the 5' RACE reads were re-called with MiXCR into one record per CDR3 protein. The data hold approximately 100,000 distinct CDR3 sequences, with 3.5% observed a single time. Sequenced sample: PBMCs. These TCRs come from a woman in her 50s with multiple sclerosis.

This clonotype was observed at least ten times. The rearrangement uses TRBV20-1 and TRBJ2-5; 15 nucleotides line up with TRBD2. Germline-derived CDR1 and CDR2 are DFQATT and SNEGSKA (reference sequence). The CDR3 runs to 15 residues. The ends lost 6 bases at V and 1 base at J; junction bases unmatched: 3. CDR3 region: CSAGLAGGRQETQYF. CDR3 in DNA: TGCAGTGCGGGACTAGCGGGGGGCCGCCAAGAGACCCAGTACTTC.

This clonotype was seen many times. This chain links TRBV6-6 with TRBJ1-5; unclear D gene. V shed 5 bases and J shed 2 bases, with 16 bases lying between them. From germline, CDR1 is MNHNY and CDR2 SVGAGI (reference sequence). This CDR3 region has 16 residues. The CDR3 bases are TGTGCCAGCAGTCCCTTTTCTATGAGGGGCAATCAGCCCCAGCATTTT. It yields the protein CASSPFSMRGNQPQHF.

This clonotype was observed many times. V usage is TRBV12-3 or TRBV12-4 and J usage is TRBJ1-5; 7 bases map to TRBD1. J lost 3 bases, V lost 6 bases, and 8 bases had no gene match. This CDR3 is 15 amino acids long. Written as DNA, the CDR3 is TGTGCCAGCAGCCCCGACAGGGCCCTCAATCAGCCCCAGCATTTT. This codes for CASSPDRALNQPQHF.